This TCR beta chain was recovered during a study of memory CD4+ T cells and cytomegalovirus serostatus. General observations from the study: Each of 67 CMV-associated TCRbeta sequences occurred in one to five individuals.

This clone is labeled as medium-sized. The antigen is unknown. How the authors handled the data: Out-of-frame sequences were removed, leaving 2,204,828 distinct TCRbeta sequences. Only in-frame clones appear in the TCRdb table, and some are missing; sequencing was by immunoSEQ multiplex PCR. V, J and clone size reflect that table, while D and trimming were determined from the DNA. The sample holds around 25,000 clones, approximately 80% seen once. The sort gate was single viable CD3+CD4+CD8-CD45RO+ cells for memory CD4+ T cells. CDR3 length equals 14 residues. The germline V gene has CDR1 SSHAT and CDR2 FNYEAQ (reference sequence). The V gene lost 1 base and the J gene lost 2 bases, with 9 bases spanning the gap.

The chain uses TRBV7-7 and TRBJ2-7; weak D call: TRBD1 (6 bases). This receptor was obtained from an adult in good health and CMV-seronegative. Sequenced sample: memory CD4+ T cells from blood. The CDR3 coding sequence is TGTGCCAGCAGCTTAGAACAGGGAGCCTACGAGCAGTACTTC. This translates into CASSLEQGAYEQYF.